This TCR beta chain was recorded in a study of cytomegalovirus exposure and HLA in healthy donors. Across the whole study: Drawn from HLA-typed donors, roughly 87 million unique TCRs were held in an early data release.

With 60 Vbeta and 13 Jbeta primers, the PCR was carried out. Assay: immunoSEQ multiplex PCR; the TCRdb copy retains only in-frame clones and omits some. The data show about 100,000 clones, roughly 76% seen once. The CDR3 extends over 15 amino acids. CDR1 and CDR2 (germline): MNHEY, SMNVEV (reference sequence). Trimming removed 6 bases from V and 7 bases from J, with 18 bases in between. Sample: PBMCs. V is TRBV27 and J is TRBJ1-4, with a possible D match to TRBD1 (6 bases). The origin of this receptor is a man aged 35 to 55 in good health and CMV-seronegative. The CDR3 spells CASSRTTGLGEKLFF. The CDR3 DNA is TGTGCCAGCAGCCGCACCACAGGGTTAGGTGAAAAACTGTTTTTT.